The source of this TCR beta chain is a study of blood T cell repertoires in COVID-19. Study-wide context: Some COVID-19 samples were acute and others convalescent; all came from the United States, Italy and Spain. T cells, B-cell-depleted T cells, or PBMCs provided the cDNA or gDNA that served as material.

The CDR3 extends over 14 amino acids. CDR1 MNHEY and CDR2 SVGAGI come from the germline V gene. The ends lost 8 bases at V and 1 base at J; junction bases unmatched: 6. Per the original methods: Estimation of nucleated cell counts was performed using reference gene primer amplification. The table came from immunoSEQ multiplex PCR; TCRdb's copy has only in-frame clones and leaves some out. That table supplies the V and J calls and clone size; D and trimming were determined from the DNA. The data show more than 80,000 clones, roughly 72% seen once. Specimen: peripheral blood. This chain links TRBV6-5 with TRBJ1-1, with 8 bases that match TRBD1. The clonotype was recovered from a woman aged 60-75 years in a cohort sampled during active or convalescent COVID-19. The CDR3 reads CASRAGQANTEAFF. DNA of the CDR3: TGTGCCAGCCGCGCGGGACAGGCGAACACTGAAGCTTTCTTT.